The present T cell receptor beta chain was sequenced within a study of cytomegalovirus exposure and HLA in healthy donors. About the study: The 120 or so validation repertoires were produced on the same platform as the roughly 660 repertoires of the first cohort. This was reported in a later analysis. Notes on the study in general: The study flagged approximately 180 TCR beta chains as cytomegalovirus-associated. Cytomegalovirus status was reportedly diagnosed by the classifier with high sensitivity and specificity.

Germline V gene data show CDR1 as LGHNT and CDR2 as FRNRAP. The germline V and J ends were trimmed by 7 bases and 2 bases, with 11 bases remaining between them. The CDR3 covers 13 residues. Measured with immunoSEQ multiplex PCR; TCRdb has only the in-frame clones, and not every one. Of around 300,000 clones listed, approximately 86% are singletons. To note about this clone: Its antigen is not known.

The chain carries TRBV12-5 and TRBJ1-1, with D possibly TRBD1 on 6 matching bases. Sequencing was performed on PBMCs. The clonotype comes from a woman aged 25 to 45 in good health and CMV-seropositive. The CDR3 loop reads CASAPQGNTEAFF. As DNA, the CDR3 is TGTGCTAGTGCCCCACAGGGAAACACTGAAGCTTTCTTT. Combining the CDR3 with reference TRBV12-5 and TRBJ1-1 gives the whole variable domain DARVTQTPRHKVTEMGQEVTMRCQPILGHNTVFWYRQTMMQGLELLAYFRNRAPLDDSGMPKDRFSAEMPDATLATLKIQPSEPRDSAVYFCASAPQGNTEAFFGQGTRLTVV.